One sample yielded the 9 T cell receptor beta chains listed below, sequenced in a study of blood T cell repertoires in COVID-19. TCRdb's copy holds only in-frame clones and misses some; the assay was immunoSEQ multiplex PCR. In the table there are under 150,000 clones, 70% to 90% of which are singletons. Specimen: peripheral blood. These receptors were obtained from a woman aged 70-85 years who had recovered from COVID-19.

This chain connects TRBV14 to TRBJ2-5; D perhaps matches TRBD1 (5 bases). From germline, CDR1 is SGHDN and CDR2 FVKESK. Trimming took 1 base from V and 0 from J, leaving 15 bases between them. This CDR3 contains 17 residues. The CDR3 region is CASSQGRQMSYQETQYF. The DNA of the CDR3 is TGTGCCAGCAGCCAAGGGAGACAGATGTCCTACCAAGAGACCCAGTACTTC.

The chain couples TRBV7-9 to TRBJ1-4; tentatively, D is TRBD1 (5 bases). Trimming shortened V by 7 bases and J by 7 bases, and 19 bases separated the two germline ends. The germline V gene has CDR1 SEHNR and CDR2 FQNEAQ (reference sequence). The CDR3 runs 15 residues. The CDR3 nucleotides read TGTGCCAGCAATGGAAGGGGAGGAACCGGTGAAAAACTGTTTTTT. Translated: CASNGRGGTGEKLFF.

J is TRBJ1-5 and V is TRBV2; 7 bases fit TRBD1. Losses at the gene ends were 5 bases for V and 5 bases for J; bases not matched to a gene: 9. The CDR3 consists of 15 residues. Looked up from germline, CDR1 is SNHLY and CDR2 is FYNNEI. CDR3 region: CASSWDRTQDQPQHF. CDR3 sequence (DNA): TGTGCCAGCAGTTGGGACAGAACGCAGGATCAGCCCCAGCATTTT.

V and J are TRBV6-1 and TRBJ1-2; no firm D call. Looked up from germline, CDR1 is MNHNS and CDR2 is SASEGT. The CDR3 loop spans 12 amino acids. V was pared by 5 bases and J by 4 bases, with 8 bases between. This CDR3 reads CASSPAIYGYTF. The DNA of the CDR3 is TGTGCCAGCAGTCCCGCGATCTATGGCTACACCTTC.

J is TRBJ2-1 and V is TRBV5-1; 7 bases line up with TRBD2. The V gene's germline CDR1 is SGHRS and CDR2 YFSETQ. CDR3 length: 16 residues. J lost 4 bases, V lost 0 bases, and 7 bases had no gene match. In nucleotides, the CDR3 is TGCGCCAGCAGCTTGGATTCGACTAGCCCTTACAATGAGCAGTTCTTC. This gives the protein CASSLDSTSPYNEQFF.

This chain uses TRBV7-9 with TRBJ1-2; D may be TRBD1 (6 bases). From germline, CDR1 is SEHNR and CDR2 FQNEAQ (reference sequence). Trimming pared 0 bases from V and 4 bases from J, leaving 12 bases between. The CDR3 consists of 15 residues. The DNA for the CDR3 is TGTGCCAGCAGCTTAGCTGGTAGGGGGGGCTATGGCTACACCTTC. It codes for CASSLAGRGGYGYTF.

The chain uses TRBV27 and TRBJ1-2; 7 bases line up with TRBD1. V lost 5 bases and J lost 6; bases outside the gene matches: 9. CDR3 length: 14 amino acids. Germline V lookup: CDR1 MNHEY, CDR2 SMNVEV (reference sequence). The CDR3 nucleotides are TGTGCCAGCAGTCAAGTCAGGGGGAAGGATGGCTACACCTTC. It specifies CASSQVRGKDGYTF.

This sequence joins TRBV27 and TRBJ1-2; D may be TRBD1 (5 bases). Germline CDR1 MNHEY, CDR2 SMNVEV (reference sequence). The CDR3 length is 14 residues. The germline V and J ends were trimmed by 6 bases and 0 bases, with 11 bases remaining between them. The CDR3 coding sequence is TGTGCCAGCAGGGCAGGGAGGTCTAACTATGGCTACACCTTC. Translating gives CASRAGRSNYGYTF.

This chain links TRBV20-1 with TRBJ2-3, with unresolved D. Deletions cut 3 bases from V and 4 bases from J, with 14 bases between. The CDR3 length is 14 residues. The germline V gene encodes CDR1 DFQATT and CDR2 SNEGSKA (reference sequence). The CDR3 sequence is CSASPERWADTQYF. Here the CDR3 DNA reads TGCAGTGCTAGTCCGGAGAGGTGGGCAGATACGCAGTATTTT.